Below, 23 T cell receptor beta chains from the same sample are listed, as sequenced in a study of blood T cell repertoires in COVID-19. The repertoire was sequenced with immunoSEQ multiplex PCR; TCRdb's copy has only in-frame clones and lacks some. The sample has around 300,000 clones, roughly 90% seen once. Material for sequencing was PBMCs or T cells enriched from blood (not recorded which). The receptors come from a woman in her sixties or seventies who had recovered from COVID-19.

This clone was detected only once. The sample holds other DNA sequences that translate to the same CDR3. This chain uses TRBV5-1 with TRBJ2-1; a weak D match, TRBD1 (6 bases). This CDR3 contains 15 residues. The ends were cut back, 0 bases at V and 4 bases at J, with 11 bases in the middle. Per germline, CDR1 SGHRS and CDR2 YFSETQ. In nucleotides, the CDR3 is TGCGCCAGCAGCTTGGCGTCAGGGGTATACAATGAGCAGTTCTTC. Amino acids: CASSLASGVYNEQFF.

The chain employs TRBV5-1 and TRBJ1-5, with D unresolved. Germline lookup yields CDR1 SGHRS and CDR2 YFSETQ. The CDR3 is 14 amino acids. The V end lost 4 bases, the J end lost 3 bases, and 11 bases lay between the germline ends. The CDR3 here is CASSPGEVNQPQHF. CDR3 DNA sequence: TGCGCCAGCAGCCCCGGGGAGGTCAATCAGCCCCAGCATTTT.

In this sample, this clone turned up once. V is TRBV6-5 and J is TRBJ1-5, with D maybe TRBD1 (5 bases). Germline-derived CDR1 and CDR2 are MNHEY and SVGAGI. Between the trimmed V and J ends, which lost 1 base and 0 bases, there was a span of 7 bases. The CDR3 covers 15 residues. For the CDR3, the DNA is TGTGCCAGCAGTTACTTAAGGGGTAGCAATCAGCCCCAGCATTTT. Translation gives CASSYLRGSNQPQHF.

This chain connects TRBV19 to TRBJ2-5; 7 nucleotides line up with TRBD1. Trimming took 5 bases from V and 0 from J; bases not matched to a gene: 3. Per the germline V gene, CDR1 is LNHDA and CDR2 is SQIVND (reference sequence). The CDR3 extends over 14 amino acids. The CDR3 region has the DNA TGTGCCAGTAGTCCGGGGACAGACCAAGAGACCCAGTACTTC. Amino acid sequence: CASSPGTDQETQYF. Variable domain in full (rest from reference TRBV19 and TRBJ2-5): DGGITQSPKYLFRKEGQNVTLSCEQNLNHDAMYWYRQDPGQGLRLIYYSQIVNDFQKGDIAEGYSVSREKKESFPLTVTSAQKNPTAFYLCASSPGTDQETQYFGPGTRLLVL.

The rearrangement links TRBV6-4 to TRBJ2-1; 7 positions match TRBD2. The CDR3 is made up of 15 amino acids. Germline CDR1 reads MRHNA; CDR2 reads SNTAGT. The V segment lost 5 bases and the J segment 7 bases; nucleotides outside the gene matches: 11. As DNA, the CDR3 is TGTGCCAGCAGTCCAGCGGGACTCCAAAGGAATGAGCAGTTCTTC. It encodes CASSPAGLQRNEQFF.

This clone was found once. The V gene is TRBV2, the J gene TRBJ1-3; 8 nucleotides align to TRBD1. V lost 5 bases and J lost 3; bases outside the gene matches: 6. Per the germline V gene, CDR1 is SNHLY and CDR2 is FYNNEI. CDR3 length equals 15 residues. CDR3 bases: TGTGCCAGCAGTAGCGGACAGGGTATTGGAAACACCATATATTTT. It encodes CASSSGQGIGNTIYF.

The rearrangement uses TRBV6-5 and TRBJ2-7, with 9 positions matching TRBD1. The germline V gene encodes CDR1 MNHEY and CDR2 SVGAGI. With V trimmed by 6 bases and J by 1 base, 1 base remained unmatched. The CDR3 loop spans 13 amino acids. CDR3 nucleotides: TGTGCCAGCAGGGACAGGGGTTCCTACGAGCAGTACTTC. Amino acid sequence: CASRDRGSYEQYF.

V and J are TRBV5-1 and TRBJ1-1, with D perhaps TRBD1 (6 bases). Germline lookup yields CDR1 SGHRS and CDR2 YFSETQ. CDR3 size: 14 residues. Trimming stripped 3 bases from V and 2 bases from J, with 11 bases between. The CDR3 region is CASSSGQTNTEAFF. The CDR3 coding sequence is TGCGCCAGCAGCTCCGGACAGACCAACACTGAAGCTTTCTTT.

V and J are TRBV9 and TRBJ2-1, with 8 bases that match TRBD2. V shed 2 bases, J shed 8 bases, and the junction held 9 bases outside the gene matches. The length of the CDR3 is 15 residues. Germline CDR1 SGDLS, CDR2 YYNGEE. The CDR3 nucleotides are TGTGCCAGCAGCGTGATGGGACTAGTTGGGGATGAGCAGTTCTTC. It specifies CASSVMGLVGDEQFF.

This chain connects TRBV27 to TRBJ1-1; D may be TRBD1 (6 bases). CDR1 and CDR2 (germline): MNHEY, SMNVEV (reference sequence). The CDR3 covers 16 residues. Deletions cut 1 base from V and 5 bases from J, with 17 bases between. The CDR3 DNA reads TGTGCCAGCAGTTTATTGGGGGCAGGGAGAAGGACTGAAGCTTTCTTT. It translates to CASSLLGAGRRTEAFF.

This chain uses TRBV6-5 with TRBJ1-1; D call uncertain. CDR3 size: 15 residues. The ends were cut back, 2 bases at V and 1 base at J, with 11 bases in the middle. Per germline, CDR1 MNHEY and CDR2 SVGAGI. CDR3 loop: CASSYDITANTEAFF. The CDR3 bases are TGTGCCAGCAGTTACGACATAACAGCGAACACTGAAGCTTTCTTT.

The chain uses TRBV11-2 and TRBJ2-7; 9 bases line up with TRBD2. The CDR3 covers 15 residues. CDR1 is SGHAT and CDR2 is FQNNGV in the germline V gene. The J segment lost 3 bases and the V segment lost 5 bases, leaving 8 bases of the junction unmatched. CDR3 amino acids: CASSVGLADIYEQYF. CDR3 nucleotide sequence: TGTGCCAGCAGCGTGGGACTAGCAGACATCTACGAGCAGTACTTC. Full variable domain (remainder filled in from reference TRBV11-2 and TRBJ2-7): EAGVAQSPRYKIIEKRQSVAFWCNPISGHATLYWYQQILGQGPKLLIQFQNNGVVDDSQLPKDRFSAERLKGVDSTLKIQPAKLEDSAVYLCASSVGLADIYEQYFGPGTRLTVT.

This clone was recorded a few times. This chain links TRBV28 with TRBJ2-7; 7 bases fit TRBD2. Losses at the gene ends were 4 bases for V and 6 bases for J; bases not matched to a gene: 18. The germline V gene encodes CDR1 MDHEN and CDR2 SYDVKM. CDR3 length: 17 residues. CDR3: CASSSSGSGGSRFEQYF. CDR3 in DNA: TGTGCCAGCAGTTCGAGCGGGTCGGGCGGGAGCCGTTTCGAGCAGTACTTC.

The chain joins TRBV11-3 to TRBJ2-7, with D maybe TRBD1 (6 bases). The CDR3 loop spans 13 amino acids. Between the trimmed V and J ends, which lost 0 bases and 6 bases, there was a span of 9 bases. Germline loops: CDR1 SGHNT, CDR2 YENEEA. CDR3 amino acids: CASSLDDRREQYF. The CDR3, as DNA: TGTGCCAGCAGCTTAGACGACAGGCGCGAGCAGTACTTC.

This clone was seen only a few times. The gene calls are TRBV11-3 and TRBJ2-7, with 8 bases identical to TRBD2. The CDR3 extends over 15 amino acids. Germline lookup yields CDR1 SGHNT and CDR2 YENEEA. V trimming: 3 bases; J trimming: 0 bases; junction bases outside the gene matches: 4. CDR3 sequence reads: CASSFFSGTSYEQYF. The CDR3 bases are TGTGCCAGCAGCTTTTTTAGCGGGACCTCCTACGAGCAGTACTTC.

This sequence joins TRBV28 and TRBJ2-5; no reliable D call. With 3 bases removed from V and 5 bases from J, the gap between germline ends came to 10 bases. The germline CDR1 and CDR2 sequences are MDHEN and SYDVKM. The CDR3 spans 13 residues. This CDR3 reads CASSLVGPETQYF. For the CDR3, the DNA is TGTGCCAGCAGTTTGGTTGGGCCGGAGACCCAGTACTTC.

The rearrangement links TRBV5-4 to TRBJ2-5, with D perhaps TRBD2 (7 bases). V was clipped by 4 bases and J by 5 bases, with 18 bases between them. Germline-derived CDR1 and CDR2 are SGHNT and YYREEE (reference sequence). The CDR3 extends over 15 amino acids. The CDR3 reads CASSPGGNQGETQYF. In DNA, the CDR3 is TGTGCCAGCAGCCCCGGGGGGAACCAGGGGGAGACCCAGTACTTC.

This clone was seen just once. The chain combines TRBV24-1 with TRBJ1-1; 7 bases fit TRBD1. In germline, CDR1 is KGHDR, CDR2 SFDVKD. The CDR3 extends over 12 amino acids. J gave up 8 bases and V 4 bases, and 3 bases lay outside the gene matches. This CDR3 is CATSDMTGEAFF. The CDR3 DNA reads TGTGCCACCAGTGACATGACAGGGGAAGCTTTCTTT.

The rearrangement joins TRBV10-3 to TRBJ1-4; maybe TRBD1 (6 bases). CDR1 and CDR2 from the germline V gene are ENHRY and SYGVKD. The length of the CDR3 is 15 residues. V lost 6 bases and J 0 bases, leaving 11 bases between the germline ends. CDR3 region: CAIRQGLSTNEKLFF. CDR3 DNA sequence: TGTGCCATCAGACAGGGACTATCAACTAATGAAAAACTGTTTTTT.

The rearrangement uses TRBV9 and TRBJ2-7, with D possibly matching TRBD1 (7 bases). V lost 0 bases and J lost 4, with 11 bases in between. The CDR3 has 14 residues. Germline CDR1 reads SGDLS; CDR2 reads YYNGEE. The chain's CDR3 is CASSVEAGGYEQYF. CDR3 DNA sequence: TGTGCCAGCAGCGTAGAGGCAGGGGGGTACGAGCAGTACTTC.

The chain has TRBV29-1 and TRBJ1-1, with a possible D match to TRBD1 (6 bases). The CDR3 covers 13 residues. V shed 3 bases and J shed 5 bases, with 13 bases lying between them. Germline V gene data show CDR1 as SQVTM and CDR2 as ANQGSEA. The CDR3 loop is CSVDQGLRTEAFF. The CDR3 DNA follows: TGCAGCGTTGATCAGGGGTTGCGGACTGAAGCTTTCTTT. The full variable domain, its missing parts supplied by reference TRBV29-1 and TRBJ1-1, is SAVISQKPSRDICQRGTSLTIQCQVDSQVTMMFWYRQQPGQSLTLIATANQGSEATYESGFVIDKFPISRPNLTFSTLTVSNMSPEDSSIYLCSVDQGLRTEAFFGQGTRLTVV.

The V and J genes are TRBV19 and TRBJ2-2; no reliable D call. Germline assignment: CDR1 LNHDA and CDR2 SQIVND (reference sequence). CDR3 length equals 14 residues. The V and J ends lost 5 bases and 4 bases respectively, with 11 bases between them. The CDR3 here is CASSEVLGTGELFF. DNA for the CDR3: TGTGCCAGTAGTGAGGTCTTAGGCACCGGGGAGCTGTTTTTT.

The chain uses TRBV5-4 and TRBJ2-1; 7 positions agree with TRBD2. CDR1 SGHNT and CDR2 YYREEE come from the germline V gene (reference sequence). V gave up 5 bases and J gave up 4 bases; unmatched junction bases: 9. This CDR3 contains 15 residues. The CDR3 region has the DNA TGTGCCAGCAGTCCAGCGGGGTTGTCTTACAATGAGCAGTTCTTC. It encodes CASSPAGLSYNEQFF.